The 18 T cell receptor beta chains given below trace back to one sample, sequenced in a study of T-cell reconstitution after alpha-beta-depleted transplantation in children. Unique molecular identifiers were used in preparing the TCRbeta library. TCRdb passed the PCR reads through MiXCR, listing each CDR3 protein once. The profile covers about 580,000 distinct CDR3 sequences, with 20% to 25% appearing a single time and 14% taken by the ten largest. Sequenced here: PBMCs, mostly from graft donor cells, sampled 360 days after TCRalphabeta/CD19-depleted stem cell transplant. The receptors here all came from a boy younger than two who had a stem cell transplant for acute myeloid leukemia, so the T cells may come from the graft donor.

CDR3 protein: CASSLDGQAPYEQYF. The DNA for the CDR3 is TGTGCCAGCAGTTTAGACGGACAGGCCCCCTACGAGCAGTACTTC. V is TRBV12-3 or TRBV12-4 and J is TRBJ2-7; TRBD1 aligns across 7 bases. Germline trimming cut 1 base from V and 2 bases from J; bases unmatched to any gene: 5. This CDR3 comprises 15 residues.

This clonotype was detected many times. This sequence joins TRBV5-6 and TRBJ2-7; D might be TRBD1 (6 bases). This CDR3 is built from 14 residues. V was shortened by 4 bases and J by 2 bases, with 13 bases between the two germline ends. CDR1 is SGHDT and CDR2 is YYEEEE in the germline V gene. This CDR3 is CASSHYGQPYEQYF. The CDR3 coding sequence is TGTGCCAGCAGCCATTACGGACAGCCCTACGAGCAGTACTTC.

J is TRBJ2-7 and V is TRBV6-5, with 7 nucleotides matching TRBD1. Per the germline V gene, CDR1 is MNHEY and CDR2 is SVGAGI. V trimming: 2 bases; J trimming: 3 bases; junction bases outside the gene matches: 7. This CDR3 comprises 15 residues. CDR3 in amino acids: CASSYGGPGGYEQYF. DNA of the CDR3: TGTGCCAGCAGTTACGGGGGTCCAGGGGGCTACGAGCAGTACTTC.

The chain joins TRBV7-7 to TRBJ2-7; D is undetermined. The CDR3 length is 19 residues. Trimming removed 5 bases from V and 3 bases from J, with 29 bases in between. Germline V gives CDR1 SSHAT, CDR2 FNYEAQ (reference sequence). The CDR3 coding sequence is TGTGCCAGCAGCCCGAAGTCTTTACCCTTATCTCCTCCCGACTACGAGCAGTACGTC. It is translated as CASSPKSLPLSPPDYEQYV.

V and J are TRBV11-1 and TRBJ1-2, with a tentative D call TRBD1 (5 bases). Trimming stripped 6 bases from V and 0 bases from J, with 29 bases between. The CDR3 is 20 amino acids. The V gene's germline CDR1 is SGHAT and CDR2 FQDESV (reference sequence). CDR3 DNA: TGTGCCAGCAGTCGCATCACCGGACAATCGGTTTCAATGTCTAACTATGGCTACACCTTC. It yields the protein CASSRITGQSVSMSNYGYTF.

This clonotype was observed at least ten times. The chain joins TRBV2 to TRBJ2-3; no clear D. Germline CDR1 is SNHLY and CDR2 is FYNNEI. This CDR3 is 17 amino acids long. V was trimmed by 3 bases and J by 2 bases, leaving 18 bases between them. The CDR3 DNA is TGTGCCAGCAGTGACCCCGGCCTGGGCACACTCACAGATACGCAGTATTTT. Translated, it gives CASSDPGLGTLTDTQYF.

The chain's CDR3 is CASSLIWTGGSGELFF. CDR3 coding DNA: TGTGCCAGCAGCTTAATTTGGACAGGAGGATCCGGGGAGCTGTTTTTT. The chain recombines TRBV7-6 with TRBJ2-2, with 7 bases matching TRBD1. Germline CDR1 is SGHVS and CDR2 is FNYEAQ. Trimming at V came to 2 bases and at J to 6 bases, leaving 9 bases not matched to a gene. There are 16 residues in the CDR3.

This clonotype was seen at least ten times. The chain uses TRBV7-2 and TRBJ2-1; a weak D match, TRBD1 (5 bases). CDR1 and CDR2 from the germline V gene are SGHTA and FQGNSA. Trimming removed 5 bases at V and 8 bases at J, with 10 bases between. The CDR3 is 12 amino acids. The CDR3 bases are TGTGCCAGCAGCGTGTGGGGCTATGAGCAGTTCTTC. As protein: CASSVWGYEQFF.

The rearrangement joins TRBV12-3 or TRBV12-4 to TRBJ2-1; D is possibly TRBD1 (5 bases). This CDR3 spans 15 amino acids. The V and J ends lost 5 bases and 6 bases respectively, with 17 bases between them. CDR3 DNA sequence: TGTGCCAGCAGTCCGAACCCTGACAGAGGCAATGAGCAGTTCTTC. Its translation is CASSPNPDRGNEQFF.

The rearrangement links TRBV24-1 to TRBJ2-1, with D perhaps TRBD2 (5 bases). The germline V gene has CDR1 KGHDR and CDR2 SFDVKD. V was pared by 5 bases and J by 5 bases, with 12 bases between. CDR3 size: 14 residues. CDR3 sequence: CATSAPGGDNEQFF. CDR3 DNA sequence: TGTGCCACCAGTGCTCCAGGAGGAGACAATGAGCAGTTCTTC.

The chain has TRBV5-1 and TRBJ2-3; the match to TRBD1 covers 8 bases. Trimming at V came to 3 bases and at J to 4 bases, leaving 10 bases not matched to a gene. CDR3 length: 16 residues. Germline CDR1 and CDR2: SGHRS and YFSETQ. CDR3 nucleotides: TGCGCCAGCAGCTCCTCGGACAGGGCCCTCCCAGATACGCAGTATTTT. Amino acids: CASSSSDRALPDTQYF.

This clonotype was recorded many times. The chain's CDR3 is CSARSGSGLEGYNEQFF. The CDR3 DNA reads TGCAGTGCTAGGTCGGGCAGCGGTTTGGAAGGATACAATGAGCAGTTCTTC. This rearrangement joins TRBV20-1 to TRBJ2-1; D is perhaps TRBD2 (5 bases). Germline assignment: CDR1 DFQATT and CDR2 SNEGSKA (reference sequence). V lost 3 bases, J lost 4 bases, and 22 bases lay in between. The length of the CDR3 is 17 residues.

This clonotype was observed a few times. This chain links TRBV12-3 or TRBV12-4 with TRBJ2-5, with 10 bases fitting TRBD2. The CDR3 length is 15 residues. V trimming: 1 base; J trimming: 4 bases; junction bases outside the gene matches: 3. The CDR3 sequence: CASSLVAGGRETQYF. CDR3 nucleotide sequence: TGTGCCAGCAGTTTAGTAGCGGGGGGACGAGAGACCCAGTACTTC.

There are a few counts of this clonotype. The chain couples TRBV12-3 or TRBV12-4 to TRBJ2-2; unclear D gene. The CDR3 is made up of 17 amino acids. V was cut by 1 base and J by 4 bases, with 16 bases left in between. CDR3 in amino acids: CASSLGSPGRVTGELFF. The CDR3 DNA reads as TGTGCCAGCAGTTTAGGGTCGCCAGGTCGGGTCACCGGGGAGCTGTTTTTT.

This clonotype was seen at least ten times. V usage is TRBV29-1 and J usage is TRBJ1-1; D remains unclear. The CDR3 is 11 residues long. The germline V and J ends were trimmed by 3 bases and 1 base, with 3 bases remaining between them. Germline lookup yields CDR1 SQVTM and CDR2 ANQGSEA. CDR3 nucleotides: TGCAGCGTTGAGGCGAACACTGAAGCTTTCTTT. This sequence encodes CSVEANTEAFF.

The gene calls are TRBV2 and TRBJ1-4; D call uncertain. Trimming cost V 5 bases and J 8 bases, with 15 bases left between them. Germline V gene lookup returns CDR1 SNHLY and CDR2 FYNNEI. The CDR3 sequence is 14 residues long. The CDR3 reads CASSPNTWTEKLFF. The CDR3 region has the DNA TGTGCCAGCAGTCCGAATACATGGACGGAAAAACTGTTTTTT.

This clonotype was picked up a small number of times. This chain connects TRBV12-3 or TRBV12-4 to TRBJ2-5, with D tentatively TRBD1 (6 bases). The CDR3 runs 14 residues. Deletions cut 5 bases from V and 5 bases from J, with 15 bases between. The CDR3 bases are TGTGCCAGCAGTGCCACAGGGTTCAAGGAGACCCAGTACTTC. It yields the protein CASSATGFKETQYF.

The J gene is TRBJ2-3, the V gene TRBV6-1; TRBD2 is a possible D gene (5 bases). Germline CDR1 MNHNS, CDR2 SASEGT. The V end lost 5 bases, the J end lost 6 bases, and 6 bases lay between the germline ends. The CDR3 is 11 residues long. DNA for the CDR3: TGTGCCAGCAGTAAGCGGGATACGCAGTATTTT. This sequence encodes CASSKRDTQYF.